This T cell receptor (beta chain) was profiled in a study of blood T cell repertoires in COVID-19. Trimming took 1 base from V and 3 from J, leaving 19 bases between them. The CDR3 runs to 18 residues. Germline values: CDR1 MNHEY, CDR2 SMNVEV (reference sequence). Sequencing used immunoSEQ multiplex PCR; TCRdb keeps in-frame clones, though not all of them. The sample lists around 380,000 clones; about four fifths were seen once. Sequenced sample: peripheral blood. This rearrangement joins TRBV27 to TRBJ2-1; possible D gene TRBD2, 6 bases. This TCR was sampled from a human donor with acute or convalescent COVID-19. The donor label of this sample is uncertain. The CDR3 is CASSLLAPQGGLYNEQFF. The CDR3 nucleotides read TGTGCCAGCAGTTTATTAGCCCCTCAGGGAGGTCTCTACAATGAGCAGTTCTTC.